Following are 10 T cell receptor beta chains from one sample sequenced in a study of control samples from healthy donors and cancer patients. Profiled with immunoSEQ multiplex PCR; TCRdb holds only in-frame clones, not every one. Of 100,000 to 150,000 clones listed, 90% are singletons. The sequenced sample was blood. The receptors here all came from a middle-aged man in good health.

V gene TRBV28 combines with J gene TRBJ1-5; possibly TRBD1 for D (6 bases). Germline lookup yields CDR1 MDHEN and CDR2 SYDVKM. This CDR3 is 16 amino acids long. The V end was cut by 3 bases, the J end by 1 base, with 13 bases between. The CDR3 region has the DNA TGTGCCAGCAGTTTCTCCGTGGGGGCGAGCAATCAGCCCCAGCATTTT. Its translation: CASSFSVGASNQPQHF.

In this sample, this clone turned up once. The chain combines TRBV13 with TRBJ1-2, with 9 bases identical to TRBD1. The CDR3 spans 16 residues. The germline CDR1 and CDR2 sequences are PRHDT and FYEKMQ (reference sequence). The J segment lost 0 bases and the V segment lost 5 bases, leaving 7 bases of the junction unmatched. CDR3 coding DNA: TGTGCCAGCAGCCCACCAGGGACAGGGACTAACTATGGCTACACCTTC. Translated, it gives CASSPPGTGTNYGYTF.

This chain joins TRBV3-1 (or the pseudogene TRBV3-2) and TRBJ2-5, with 8 bases identical to TRBD1. This CDR3 region has 14 residues. Per germline, CDR1 LGHDT and CDR2 YNNKEL (reference sequence). V was pared by 5 bases and J by 5 bases, with 7 bases of the junction left unmatched. The CDR3 DNA reads TGTGCCAGCAGCTTACGCAGGGGGCAGGAGACCCAGTACTTC. This translates into CASSLRRGQETQYF.

The chain employs TRBV5-1 and TRBJ1-2; TRBD1 is a possible D gene (6 bases). The CDR3 sequence is 15 residues long. V was cut by 0 bases and J by 2 bases, with 11 bases left in between. Germline V gene sequence: CDR1 SGHRS, CDR2 YFSETQ. CDR3 nucleotide sequence: TGCGCCAGCAGCTTGGTAGGGGGAGCGAACTATGGCTACACCTTC. Translation gives CASSLVGGANYGYTF.

This sequence joins TRBV19 and TRBJ2-5, with D possibly TRBD1 on 5 matching bases. V lost 3 bases and J lost 3, with 14 bases in between. Germline V gene sequence: CDR1 LNHDA, CDR2 SQIVND (reference sequence). This CDR3 comprises 15 residues. The CDR3 nucleotides read TGTGCCAGTAGTATGACCAGGACAATGGAAGAGACCCAGTACTTC. Translating it yields CASSMTRTMEETQYF.

The chain couples TRBV6-8 to TRBJ1-5; the D gene is possibly TRBD1 (5 bases). From germline, CDR1 is MNHGY and CDR2 SAAAGT. Trimming left V 5 bases short and J 0 bases short, with 14 bases between. The length of the CDR3 is 16 residues. Written as DNA, the CDR3 is TGTGCCAGCAGTGACAGAGGCTATTATAGCAATCAGCCCCAGCATTTT. Amino acid sequence: CASSDRGYYSNQPQHF.

This clone was recorded only once. This chain connects TRBV2 to TRBJ2-3, with 13 bases lining up with TRBD2. The V gene's germline CDR1 is SNHLY and CDR2 FYNNEI. The CDR3 runs to 16 residues. The J segment lost 5 bases and the V segment lost 6 bases, leaving 8 bases of the junction unmatched. CDR3 DNA: TGTGCCAGCAGACTAGCGGGGGGGCCTGTTGTAGATACGCAGTATTTT. Translating gives CASRLAGGPVVDTQYF.

The chain recombines TRBV29-1 with TRBJ2-2; the match to TRBD2 covers 9 bases. CDR1 SQVTM and CDR2 ANQGSEA come from the germline V gene. There are 12 residues in the CDR3. V trimming: 6 bases; J trimming: 10 bases; junction bases outside the gene matches: 6. CDR3 DNA sequence: TGCAGCGTGGGACTAGCCCGGGCGGAGCTGTTTTTT. Translated: CSVGLARAELFF.

This chain links TRBV5-4 with TRBJ2-3, with 8 bases matching TRBD1. Losses at the gene ends were 2 bases for V and 5 bases for J; bases not matched to a gene: 7. The CDR3 extends over 15 amino acids. Germline-derived CDR1 and CDR2 are SGHNT and YYREEE (reference sequence). The CDR3 coding sequence is TGTGCCAGCAGCTTTCCCAGGGGGCGGGTAGATACGCAGTATTTT. It codes for CASSFPRGRVDTQYF.

This chain joins TRBV19 and TRBJ1-5; TRBD1 agrees at 10 bases. The CDR3 extends over 16 amino acids. Germline-derived CDR1 and CDR2 are LNHDA and SQIVND (reference sequence). The V segment lost 9 bases and the J segment 5 bases; nucleotides outside the gene matches: 13. CDR3 sequence: CASGTGVSRRDQPQHF. The CDR3 DNA follows: TGTGCCAGCGGGACAGGGGTTAGTCGTAGGGATCAGCCCCAGCATTTT.